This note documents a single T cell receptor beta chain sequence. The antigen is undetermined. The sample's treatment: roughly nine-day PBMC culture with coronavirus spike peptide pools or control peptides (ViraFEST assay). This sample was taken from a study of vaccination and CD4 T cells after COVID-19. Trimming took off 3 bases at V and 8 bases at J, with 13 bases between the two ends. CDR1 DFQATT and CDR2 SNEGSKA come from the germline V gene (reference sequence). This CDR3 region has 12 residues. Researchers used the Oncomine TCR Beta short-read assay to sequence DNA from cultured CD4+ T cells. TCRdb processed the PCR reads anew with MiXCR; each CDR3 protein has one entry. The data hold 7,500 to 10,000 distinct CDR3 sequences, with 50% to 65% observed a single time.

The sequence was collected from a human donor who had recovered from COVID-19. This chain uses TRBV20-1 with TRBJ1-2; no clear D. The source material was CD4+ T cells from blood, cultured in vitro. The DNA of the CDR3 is TGCAGTGCTAGTTTCGTAGGGCAAGGCTACACCTTC. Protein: CSASFVGQGYTF.